The 15 T cell receptor beta chains below come from one sample, sequenced in a study of T-cell reconstitution after alpha-beta-depleted transplantation in children. Unique molecular identifiers were built into the TCRbeta library. Using its own MiXCR run on the PCR reads, TCRdb lists one record per CDR3 protein. The table includes a few hundred thousand distinct CDR3 sequences, around 10% detected once. This specimen consisted of PBMCs, obtained before TCRalphabeta/CD19-depleted stem cell transplant. These receptor sequences come from a boy in the first two years of life with acute myeloid leukemia, due to receive a stem cell transplant.

The chain is built from TRBV12-3 or TRBV12-4 and TRBJ2-2; 7 positions agree with TRBD2. V dropped 3 bases and J dropped 6; count of bases not matched to a gene: 4. CDR3 size: 14 residues. The CDR3 region has the DNA TGTGCCAGCAGTTTCGCGGGGGTGGCCGGGGAGCTGTTTTTT. Translating it yields CASSFAGVAGELFF.

This clonotype came up many times. The chain joins TRBV11-2 to TRBJ1-1; unclear D gene. This CDR3 is built from 13 residues. Trimming took off 3 bases at V and 3 bases at J, with 8 bases between the two ends. Per germline, CDR1 SGHAT and CDR2 FQNNGV. In DNA form, the CDR3 reads TGTGCCAGCAGCTTCGAGCGGGACACTGAAGCTTTCTTT. Amino acids: CASSFERDTEAFF.

This clonotype was seen repeatedly, ten times or more. J is TRBJ2-7 and V is TRBV7-2; 12 positions match TRBD2. V shed 2 bases and J 6 bases; nucleotides not matched to a gene: 2. The CDR3 runs 14 residues. Looked up from germline, CDR1 is SGHTA and CDR2 is FQGNSA. The CDR3 nucleotides read TGTGCCAGCAGCTTACTAGCGGGAGGGCCCGAGCAGTACTTC. Encoded protein: CASSLLAGGPEQYF.

This clonotype was found many times. The rearrangement uses TRBV4-3 and TRBJ1-1, with D unresolved. Trimming stripped 1 base from V and 1 base from J, with 13 bases between. Germline V gives CDR1 LGHNA, CDR2 YSLEER. The CDR3 runs to 16 residues. The CDR3 loop reads CASSQAPGLENTEAFF. CDR3 DNA sequence: TGCGCCAGCAGCCAAGCCCCCGGACTGGAGAACACTGAAGCTTTCTTT.

Ten or more counts support this clonotype. The chain links TRBV9 to TRBJ2-2, with D unclear. This CDR3 is built from 15 residues. CDR1 is SGDLS, CDR2 YYNGEE, per germline. Trimming cost V 5 bases and J 7 bases, with 18 bases left between them. CDR3 protein: CASSPLSPAGGELFF. CDR3 coding DNA: TGTGCCAGCAGTCCACTATCTCCAGCAGGCGGGGAGCTGTTTTTT.

The table lists this clonotype with many counts. The chain uses TRBV9 and TRBJ2-7; 9 nucleotides agree with TRBD1. Germline values: CDR1 SGDLS, CDR2 YYNGEE. The CDR3 contains 13 residues. The trim removed 3 bases at V and 6 bases at J, leaving 4 bases unmatched. DNA of the CDR3: TGTGCCAGCAGCGAGGGACAGGGTCTCGAGCAGTACTTC. Protein: CASSEGQGLEQYF.

This clonotype has at least ten counts. CDR3 nucleotide sequence: TGCGCCAGCAGCGCCGGGACTAGCGGGGGCGGGACAGATACGCAGTATTTT. It is translated as CASSAGTSGGGTDTQYF. This chain uses TRBV5-1 with TRBJ2-3; 14 bases match TRBD2. CDR1 is SGHRS, CDR2 YFSETQ, per germline. The V and J ends lost 4 bases and 3 bases, in that order; junction bases with no gene match: 7. The CDR3 sequence is 17 residues long.

The V call is TRBV28, the J call TRBJ2-3; D is possibly TRBD2 (7 bases). The CDR3 sequence is 17 residues long. V lost 0 bases and J lost 2, with 15 bases in between. Looked up from germline, CDR1 is MDHEN and CDR2 is SYDVKM. The CDR3 is CASSLWQGLAATDTQYF. The CDR3 nucleotides read TGTGCCAGCAGTTTATGGCAGGGGCTAGCGGCCACAGATACGCAGTATTTT.

With regard to this clonotype: This may come from a read error, since a much larger clone is one base off. The chain employs TRBV20-1 and TRBJ1-3; D unresolved. Trimming removed 6 bases from V and 3 bases from J, with 15 bases in between. CDR1 and CDR2 (germline): DFQATT, SNEGSKA (reference sequence). The CDR3 loop spans 14 amino acids. The CDR3 nucleotides read TGCAGTGCGGCCGGCGGGAAATATGGAAACACCATATATTTT. Translated: CSAAGGKYGNTIYF.

This clonotype was seen a few times. The chain employs TRBV20-1 and TRBJ1-1; 9 bases map to TRBD1. Trimming removed 6 bases from V and 7 bases from J; junction bases left unmatched: 9. Germline values: CDR1 DFQATT, CDR2 SNEGSKA (reference sequence). The CDR3 loop spans 13 amino acids. CDR3 nucleotide sequence: TGCAGTGCCTCACAGGGGGCGCGGAGTGAAGCTTTCTTT. This sequence encodes CSASQGARSEAFF.

The sample holds many counts of this clonotype. The chain recombines TRBV12-3 or TRBV12-4 with TRBJ2-3; D may be TRBD2 (6 bases). Trimming removed 6 bases from V and 3 bases from J, with 7 bases in between. The CDR3 totals 12 residues. CDR3 nucleotide sequence: TGTGCCAGCAGGGAGGGGACAGATACGCAGTATTTT. Translation: CASREGTDTQYF.

This clonotype has at least ten counts. The chain has TRBV15 and TRBJ2-5; 10 bases are a match to TRBD2. The CDR3 has 15 amino acids. V gave up 5 bases and J gave up 5 bases; unmatched junction bases: 8. Germline assignment: CDR1 LNHNV and CDR2 YYDKDF (reference sequence). The CDR3 sequence: CATSPSTSGIETQYF. The DNA for the CDR3 is TGTGCCACCAGCCCAAGCACTAGCGGGATCGAGACCCAGTACTTC.

Ten or more counts support this clonotype. V gene TRBV11-1 combines with J gene TRBJ2-1; D possibly corresponds to TRBD1 (5 bases). This CDR3 has 17 amino acids. Germline V CDR1 and CDR2: SGHAT, FQDESV (reference sequence). V lost 1 base to trimming and J lost 2 bases, with 15 bases between them. CDR3 nucleotides: TGTGCCAGCAGCTTAGGACGCCAGGGTAACACCTACAATGAGCAGTTCTTC. Translating it yields CASSLGRQGNTYNEQFF.

The V call is TRBV28, the J call TRBJ2-4, with a tentative D call TRBD2 (6 bases). The CDR3 is 16 residues long. Germline CDR1 is MDHEN and CDR2 is SYDVKM. The V and J ends lost 7 bases and 6 bases respectively, with 22 bases between them. In nucleotides, the CDR3 is TGTGCCAGCAACCCCGGGAGCCGGGGTTTTGGAAACATTCAGTACTTC. This codes for CASNPGSRGFGNIQYF.

This clonotype occurred many times. This chain joins TRBV5-6 and TRBJ2-2, with D maybe TRBD2 (6 bases). CDR3 length: 16 amino acids. The V gene's germline CDR1 is SGHDT and CDR2 YYEEEE. Trimming left V 4 bases short and J 0 bases short, with 13 bases between. The CDR3 region is CASSPLGGTNTGELFF. CDR3 DNA sequence: TGTGCCAGCAGCCCTCTCGGAGGGACGAACACCGGGGAGCTGTTTTTT.